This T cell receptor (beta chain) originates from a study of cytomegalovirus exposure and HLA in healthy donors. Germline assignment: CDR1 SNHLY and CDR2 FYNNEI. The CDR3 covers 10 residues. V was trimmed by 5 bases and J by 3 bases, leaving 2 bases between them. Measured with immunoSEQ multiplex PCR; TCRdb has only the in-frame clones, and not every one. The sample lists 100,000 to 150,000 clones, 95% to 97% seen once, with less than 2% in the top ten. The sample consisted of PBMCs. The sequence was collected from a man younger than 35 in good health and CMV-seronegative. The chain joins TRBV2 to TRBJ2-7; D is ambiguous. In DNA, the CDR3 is TGTGCCAGCAGTCACTACGAGCAGTACTTC. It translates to CASSHYEQYF.